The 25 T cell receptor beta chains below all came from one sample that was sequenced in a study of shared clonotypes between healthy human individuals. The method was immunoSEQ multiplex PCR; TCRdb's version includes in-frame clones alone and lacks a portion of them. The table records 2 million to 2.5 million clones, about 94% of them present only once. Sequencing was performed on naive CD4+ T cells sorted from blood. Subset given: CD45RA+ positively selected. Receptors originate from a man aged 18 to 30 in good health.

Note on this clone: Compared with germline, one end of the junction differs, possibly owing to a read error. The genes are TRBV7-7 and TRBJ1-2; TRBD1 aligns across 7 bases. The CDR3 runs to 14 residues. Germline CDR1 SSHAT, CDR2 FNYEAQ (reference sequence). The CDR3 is CASSLKTGNYGYTF. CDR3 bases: TGTGCTAGCAGCTTGAAGACAGGGAACTATGGCTACACCTTC.

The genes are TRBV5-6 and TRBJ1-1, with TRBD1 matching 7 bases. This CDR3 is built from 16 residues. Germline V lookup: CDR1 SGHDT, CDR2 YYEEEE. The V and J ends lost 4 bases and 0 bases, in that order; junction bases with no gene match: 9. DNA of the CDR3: TGTGCCAGCAGCACCTCCGGGACAGACATGAACACTGAAGCTTTCTTT. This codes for CASSTSGTDMNTEAFF.

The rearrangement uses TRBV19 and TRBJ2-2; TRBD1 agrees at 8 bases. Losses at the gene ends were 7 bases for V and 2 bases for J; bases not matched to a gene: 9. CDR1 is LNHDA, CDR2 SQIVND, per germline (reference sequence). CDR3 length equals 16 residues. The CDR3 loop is CASIRQQGDNTGELFF. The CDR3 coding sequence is TGTGCCAGTATTCGCCAACAGGGGGACAACACCGGGGAGCTGTTTTTT.

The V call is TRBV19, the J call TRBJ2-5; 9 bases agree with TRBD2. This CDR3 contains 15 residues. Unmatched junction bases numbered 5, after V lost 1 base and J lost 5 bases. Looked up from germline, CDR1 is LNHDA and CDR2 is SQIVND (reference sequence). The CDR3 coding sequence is TGTGCCAGTAGTATAGGGCTAGCGGGAAGCGAGACCCAGTACTTC. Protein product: CASSIGLAGSETQYF.

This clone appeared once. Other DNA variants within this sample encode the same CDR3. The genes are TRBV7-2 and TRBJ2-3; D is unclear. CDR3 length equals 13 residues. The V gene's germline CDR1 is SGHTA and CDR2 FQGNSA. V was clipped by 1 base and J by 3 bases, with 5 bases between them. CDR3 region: CASSLGRTDTQYF. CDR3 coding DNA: TGTGCCAGCAGCTTAGGCCGAACAGATACGCAGTATTTT.

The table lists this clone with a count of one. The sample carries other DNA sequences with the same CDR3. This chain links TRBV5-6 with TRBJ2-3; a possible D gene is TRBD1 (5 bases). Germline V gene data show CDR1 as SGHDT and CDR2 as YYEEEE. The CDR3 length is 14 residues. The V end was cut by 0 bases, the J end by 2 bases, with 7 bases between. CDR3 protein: CASSLGQITDTQYF. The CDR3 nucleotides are TGTGCCAGCAGCTTGGGACAGATCACAGATACGCAGTATTTT.

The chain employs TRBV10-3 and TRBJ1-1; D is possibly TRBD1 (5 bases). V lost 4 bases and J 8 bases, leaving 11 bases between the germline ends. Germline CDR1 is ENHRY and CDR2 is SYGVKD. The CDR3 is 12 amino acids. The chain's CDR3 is CAISGSGAEAFF. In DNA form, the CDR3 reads TGTGCCATCAGTGGTTCCGGGGCCGAAGCTTTCTTT.

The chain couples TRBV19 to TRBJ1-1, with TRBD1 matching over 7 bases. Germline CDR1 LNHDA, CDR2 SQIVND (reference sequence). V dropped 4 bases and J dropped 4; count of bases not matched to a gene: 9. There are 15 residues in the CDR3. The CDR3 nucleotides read TGTGCCAGTAGTACCCGACAGGGAACGAGCACTGAAGCTTTCTTT. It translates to CASSTRQGTSTEAFF. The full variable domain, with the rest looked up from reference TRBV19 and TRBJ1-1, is DGGITQSPKYLFRKEGQNVTLSCEQNLNHDAMYWYRQDPGQGLRLIYYSQIVNDFQKGDIAEGYSVSREKKESFPLTVTSAQKNPTAFYLCASSTRQGTSTEAFFGQGTRLTVV.

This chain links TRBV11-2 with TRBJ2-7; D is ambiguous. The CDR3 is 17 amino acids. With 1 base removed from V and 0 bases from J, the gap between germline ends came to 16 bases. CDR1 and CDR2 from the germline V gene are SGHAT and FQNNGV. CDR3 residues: CASSLVYTSSSSYEQYF. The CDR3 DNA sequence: TGTGCCAGCAGCTTAGTGTACACAAGTTCGAGCTCCTACGAGCAGTACTTC.

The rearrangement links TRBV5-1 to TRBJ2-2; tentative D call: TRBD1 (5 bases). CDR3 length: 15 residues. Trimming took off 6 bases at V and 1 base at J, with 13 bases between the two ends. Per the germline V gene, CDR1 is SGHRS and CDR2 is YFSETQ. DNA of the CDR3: TGCGCCAGCACCCCCAGGGTCGGGAACACCGGGGAGCTGTTTTTT. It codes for CASTPRVGNTGELFF.

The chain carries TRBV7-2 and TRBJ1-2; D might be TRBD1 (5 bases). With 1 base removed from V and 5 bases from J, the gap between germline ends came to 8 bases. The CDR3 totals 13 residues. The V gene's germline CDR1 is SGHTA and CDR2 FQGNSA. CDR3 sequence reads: CASSLVEGYGYTF. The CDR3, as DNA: TGTGCCAGCAGCTTAGTAGAGGGGTATGGCTACACCTTC.

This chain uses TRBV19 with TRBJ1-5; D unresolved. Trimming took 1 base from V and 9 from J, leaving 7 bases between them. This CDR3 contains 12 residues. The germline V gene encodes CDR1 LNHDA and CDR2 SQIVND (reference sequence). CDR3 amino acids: CASSIGLGPQHF. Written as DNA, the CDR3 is TGTGCCAGTAGTATAGGTTTGGGGCCCCAGCATTTT. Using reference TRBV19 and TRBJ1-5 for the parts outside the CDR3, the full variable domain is DGGITQSPKYLFRKEGQNVTLSCEQNLNHDAMYWYRQDPGQGLRLIYYSQIVNDFQKGDIAEGYSVSREKKESFPLTVTSAQKNPTAFYLCASSIGLGPQHFGDGTRLSIL.

The CDR3 DNA is TGTGCCAGCAGCCGTGGCGCGGGCGACTCCCCAGATACGCAGTATTTT. It specifies CASSRGAGDSPDTQYF. The V and J genes are TRBV5-4 and TRBJ2-3; TRBD2 is a possible D gene (5 bases). The germline V and J ends were trimmed by 4 bases and 4 bases, with 19 bases remaining between them. The CDR3 contains 16 residues. Germline loops: CDR1 SGHNT, CDR2 YYREEE (reference sequence).

The CDR3 sequence: CASSFLGRVQETQYF. The CDR3, as DNA: TGTGCCAGCAGCTTCCTCGGTAGGGTCCAAGAGACCCAGTACTTC. The rearrangement uses TRBV5-6 and TRBJ2-5, with D hard to call. The CDR3 covers 15 residues. Germline-derived CDR1 and CDR2 are SGHDT and YYEEEE. The ends were cut back, 2 bases at V and 1 base at J, with 12 bases in the middle.

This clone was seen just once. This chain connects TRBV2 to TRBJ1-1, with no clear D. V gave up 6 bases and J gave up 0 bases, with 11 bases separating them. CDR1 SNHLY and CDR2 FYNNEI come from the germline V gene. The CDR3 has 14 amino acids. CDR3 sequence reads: CASSPLTVNTEAFF. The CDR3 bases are TGTGCCAGCAGCCCCCTGACTGTGAACACTGAAGCTTTCTTT. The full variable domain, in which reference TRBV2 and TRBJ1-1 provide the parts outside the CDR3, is EPEVTQTPSHQVTQMGQEVILRCVPISNHLYFYWYRQILGQKVEFLVSFYNNEISEKSEIFDDQFSVERPDGSNFTLKIRSTKLEDSAMYFCASSPLTVNTEAFFGQGTRLTVV.

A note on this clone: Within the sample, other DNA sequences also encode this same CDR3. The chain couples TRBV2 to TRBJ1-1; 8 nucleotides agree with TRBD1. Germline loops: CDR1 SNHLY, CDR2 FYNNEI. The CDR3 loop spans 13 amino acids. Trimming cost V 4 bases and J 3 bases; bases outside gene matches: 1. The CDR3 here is CASSGQGYTEAFF. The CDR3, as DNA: TGTGCCAGCAGTGGACAGGGGTACACTGAAGCTTTCTTT.

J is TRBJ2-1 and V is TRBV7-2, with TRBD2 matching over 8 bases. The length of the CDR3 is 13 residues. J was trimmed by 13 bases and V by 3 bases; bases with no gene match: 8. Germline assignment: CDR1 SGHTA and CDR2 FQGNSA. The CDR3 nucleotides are TGTGCCAGCAGCTTCTTCGGGACTAGTAATCAGTTCTTC. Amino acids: CASSFFGTSNQFF.

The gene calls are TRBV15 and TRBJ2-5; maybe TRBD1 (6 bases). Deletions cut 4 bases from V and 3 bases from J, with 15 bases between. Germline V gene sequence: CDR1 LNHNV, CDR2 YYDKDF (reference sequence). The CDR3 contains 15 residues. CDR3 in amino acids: CATSKGLAGEETQYF. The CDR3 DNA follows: TGTGCCACCAGCAAGGGCCTTGCAGGGGAAGAGACCCAGTACTTC. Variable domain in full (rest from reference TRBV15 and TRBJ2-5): DAMVIQNPRYQVTQFGKPVTLSCSQTLNHNVMYWYQQKSSQAPKLLFHYYDKDFNNEADTPDNFQSRRPNTSFCFLDIRSPGLGDTAMYLCATSKGLAGEETQYFGPGTRLLVL.

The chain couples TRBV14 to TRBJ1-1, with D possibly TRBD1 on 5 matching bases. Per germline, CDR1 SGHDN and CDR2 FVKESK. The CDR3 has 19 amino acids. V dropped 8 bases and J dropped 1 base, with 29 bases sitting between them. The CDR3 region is CASGQSTLLGGEGNTEAFF. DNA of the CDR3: TGTGCCAGCGGGCAGAGTACCCTACTCGGAGGGGAAGGGAACACTGAAGCTTTCTTT.

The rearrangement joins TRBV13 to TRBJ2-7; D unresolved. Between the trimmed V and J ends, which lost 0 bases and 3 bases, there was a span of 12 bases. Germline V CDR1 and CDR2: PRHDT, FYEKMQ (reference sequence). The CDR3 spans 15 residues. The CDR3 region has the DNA TGTGCCAGCAGCTTAGGCCCTGTGGGTATCTACGAGCAGTACTTC. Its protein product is CASSLGPVGIYEQYF.

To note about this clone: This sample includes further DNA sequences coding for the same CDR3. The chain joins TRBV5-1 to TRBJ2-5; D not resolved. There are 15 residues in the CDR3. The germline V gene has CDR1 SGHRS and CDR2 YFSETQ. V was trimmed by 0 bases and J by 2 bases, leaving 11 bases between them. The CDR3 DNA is TGCGCCAGCAGCTTGGCCTCGTCAGGACAAGAGACCCAGTACTTC. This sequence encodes CASSLASSGQETQYF. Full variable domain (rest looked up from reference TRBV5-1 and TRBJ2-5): KAGVTQTPRYLIKTRGQQVTLSCSPISGHRSVSWYQQTPGQGLQFLFEYFSETQRNKGNFPGRFSGRQFSNSRSEMNVSTLELGDSALYLCASSLASSGQETQYFGPGTRLLVL.

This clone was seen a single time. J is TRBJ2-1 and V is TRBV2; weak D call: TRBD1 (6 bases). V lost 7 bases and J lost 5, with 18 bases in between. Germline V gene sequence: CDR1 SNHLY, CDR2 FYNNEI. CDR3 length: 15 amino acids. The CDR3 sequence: CASISGRGDDNEQFF. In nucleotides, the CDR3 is TGTGCCAGCATAAGTGGCAGGGGAGACGACAATGAGCAGTTCTTC.

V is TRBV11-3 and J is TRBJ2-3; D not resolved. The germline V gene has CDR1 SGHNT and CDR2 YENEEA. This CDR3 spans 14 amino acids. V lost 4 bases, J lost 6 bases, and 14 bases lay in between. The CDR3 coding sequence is TGTGCCAGCAGCTCCGGTACCCCTCCTGATACGCAGTATTTT. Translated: CASSSGTPPDTQYF.

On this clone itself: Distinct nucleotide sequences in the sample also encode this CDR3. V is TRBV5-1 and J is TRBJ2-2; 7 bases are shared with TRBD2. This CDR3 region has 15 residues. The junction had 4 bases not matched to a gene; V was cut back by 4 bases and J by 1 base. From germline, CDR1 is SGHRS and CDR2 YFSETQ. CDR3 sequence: CASSLPSGNTGELFF. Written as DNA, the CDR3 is TGCGCCAGCAGCCTGCCTAGCGGGAACACCGGGGAGCTGTTTTTT.

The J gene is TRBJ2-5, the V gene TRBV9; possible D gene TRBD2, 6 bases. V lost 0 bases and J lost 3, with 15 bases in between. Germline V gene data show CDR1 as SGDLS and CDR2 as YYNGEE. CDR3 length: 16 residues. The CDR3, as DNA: TGTGCCAGCAGCGTAGGCGGGGCGTATTCAGAAGAGACCCAGTACTTC. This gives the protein CASSVGGAYSEETQYF. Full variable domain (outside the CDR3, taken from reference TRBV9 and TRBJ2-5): DSGVTQTPKHLITATGQRVTLRCSPRSGDLSVYWYQQSLDQGLQFLIQYYNGEERAKGNILERFSAQQFPDLHSELNLSSLELGDSALYFCASSVGGAYSEETQYFGPGTRLLVL.